This T cell receptor (beta chain) appears in the sequencing data of a study of vaccination and CD4 T cells after COVID-19. Indicated treatment: approximately 11-day PBMC culture with coronavirus spike peptide pools or control peptides (ViraFEST assay). CD4+ T cells that came from the unexposed donor were collected before the COVID-19 pandemic (2011-2018). After expanding antigen-specific T cells with peptide pools, ViraFEST sequenced their TCRs. Where cell yield allowed, unexposed-donor CD4+ T cells were probed with SARS-CoV-2 S/N and four cold-coronavirus spikes. With the Oncomine TCR Beta short-read assay, DNA from cultured CD4+ T cells was sequenced. Cultured CD4+ T cells were the source of extracted genomic DNA. TCRdb re-analysed the PCR reads in MiXCR, keeping a single row per CDR3 protein. This sample yields some 9,200 distinct CDR3 sequences, of which around 35% are seen a single time; 21% belongs to the top ten.

Study observations and caveats: With convalescent patients, a median about 86% of reactive clones emerged solely after vaccination.

Trimming left V 2 bases short and J 5 bases short, with 9 bases between. This CDR3 comprises 12 residues. The germline V gene has CDR1 DFQATT and CDR2 SNEGSKA (reference sequence). This clonotype was observed a handful of times. Its target is not known. The gene calls are TRBV20-1 and TRBJ2-5; D is unclear. Sequencing input: CD4+ T cells from blood, cultured in vitro. The source of this sequence is a human donor in good health. The CDR3 region has the DNA TGCAGTGCTAGACCCTCATCGGAGACCCAGTACTTC. This translates into CSARPSSETQYF.